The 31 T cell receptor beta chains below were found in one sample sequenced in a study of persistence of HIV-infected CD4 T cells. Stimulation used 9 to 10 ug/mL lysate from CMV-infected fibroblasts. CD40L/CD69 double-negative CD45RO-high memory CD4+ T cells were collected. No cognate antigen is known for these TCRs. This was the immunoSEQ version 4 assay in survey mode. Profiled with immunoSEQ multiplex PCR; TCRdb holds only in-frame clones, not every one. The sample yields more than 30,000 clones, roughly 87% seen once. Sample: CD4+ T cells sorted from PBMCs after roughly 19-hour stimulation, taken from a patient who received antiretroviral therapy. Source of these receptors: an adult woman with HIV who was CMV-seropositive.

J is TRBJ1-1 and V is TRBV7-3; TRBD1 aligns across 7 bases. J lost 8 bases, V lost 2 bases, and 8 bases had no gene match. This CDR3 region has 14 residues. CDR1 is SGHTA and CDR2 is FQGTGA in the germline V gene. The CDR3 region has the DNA TGTGCCAGCAGCTTAGGGGGCCGACAGGGCGAAGCTTTCTTT. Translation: CASSLGGRQGEAFF.

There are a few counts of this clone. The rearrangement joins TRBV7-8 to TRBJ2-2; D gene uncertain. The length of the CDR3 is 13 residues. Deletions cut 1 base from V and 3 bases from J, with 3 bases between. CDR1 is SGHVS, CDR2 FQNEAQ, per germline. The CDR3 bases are TGTGCCAGCAGCTTAGTTGACACCGGGGAGCTGTTTTTT. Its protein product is CASSLVDTGELFF. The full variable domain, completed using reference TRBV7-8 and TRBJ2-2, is GAGVSQSPRYKVAKRGQDVALRCDPISGHVSLFWYQQALGQGPEFLTYFQNEAQLDKSGLPSDRFFAERPEGSVSTLKIQRTQQEDSAVYLCASSLVDTGELFFGEGSRLTVL.

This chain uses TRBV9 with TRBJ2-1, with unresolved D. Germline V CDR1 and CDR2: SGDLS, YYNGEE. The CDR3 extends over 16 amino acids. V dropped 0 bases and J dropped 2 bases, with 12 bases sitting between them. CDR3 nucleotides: TGTGCCAGCAGCGTAGCTCCGGCAGTCACCTACAATGAGCAGTTCTTC. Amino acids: CASSVAPAVTYNEQFF. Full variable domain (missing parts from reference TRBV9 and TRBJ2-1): DSGVTQTPKHLITATGQRVTLRCSPRSGDLSVYWYQQSLDQGLQFLIQYYNGEERAKGNILERFSAQQFPDLHSELNLSSLELGDSALYFCASSVAPAVTYNEQFFGPGTRLTVL.

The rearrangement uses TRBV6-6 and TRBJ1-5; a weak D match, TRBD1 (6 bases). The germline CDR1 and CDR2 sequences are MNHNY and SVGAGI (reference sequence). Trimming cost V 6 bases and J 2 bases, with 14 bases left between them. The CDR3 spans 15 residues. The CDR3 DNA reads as TGTGCCAGCAGCCGCACCCGACAGGGCAATCAGCCCCAGCATTTT. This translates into CASSRTRQGNQPQHF.

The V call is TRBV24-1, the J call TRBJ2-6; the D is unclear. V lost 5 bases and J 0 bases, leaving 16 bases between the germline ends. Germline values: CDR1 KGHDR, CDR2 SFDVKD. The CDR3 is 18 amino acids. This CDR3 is CATSGSSSHSSGANVLTF. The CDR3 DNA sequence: TGTGCCACCAGTGGTAGTTCGTCGCACTCCTCTGGGGCCAACGTCCTGACTTTC.

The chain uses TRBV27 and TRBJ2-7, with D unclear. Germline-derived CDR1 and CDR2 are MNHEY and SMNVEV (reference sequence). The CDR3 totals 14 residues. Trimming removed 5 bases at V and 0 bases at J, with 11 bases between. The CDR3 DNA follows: TGTGCCAGCAGTGCCCTGTGGAGCTCCTACGAGCAGTACTTC. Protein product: CASSALWSSYEQYF.

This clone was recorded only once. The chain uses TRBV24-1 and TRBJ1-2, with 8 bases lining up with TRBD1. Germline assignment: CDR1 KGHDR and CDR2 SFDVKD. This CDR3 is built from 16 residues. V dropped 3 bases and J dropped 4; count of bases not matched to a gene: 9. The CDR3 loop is CATSDRKDREGYGYTF. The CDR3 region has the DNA TGTGCCACCAGTGATCGAAAGGACAGGGAAGGCTATGGCTACACCTTC.

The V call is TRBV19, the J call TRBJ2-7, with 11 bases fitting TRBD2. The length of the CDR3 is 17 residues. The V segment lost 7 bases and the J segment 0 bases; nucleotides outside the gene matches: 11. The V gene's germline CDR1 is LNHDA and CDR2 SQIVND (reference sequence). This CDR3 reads CASIRGRLAGISYEQYF. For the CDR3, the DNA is TGTGCCAGTATTAGGGGCCGACTAGCGGGGATCTCCTACGAGCAGTACTTC.

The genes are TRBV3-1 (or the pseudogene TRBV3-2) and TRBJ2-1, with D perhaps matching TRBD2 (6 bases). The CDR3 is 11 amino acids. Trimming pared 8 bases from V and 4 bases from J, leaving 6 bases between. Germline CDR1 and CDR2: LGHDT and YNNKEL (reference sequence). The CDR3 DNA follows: TGTGCCAGCGGGGGGTACAATGAGCAGTTCTTC. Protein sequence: CASGGYNEQFF.

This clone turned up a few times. CDR3 region: CASSGTRGYTF. DNA of the CDR3: TGTGCCAGCAGCGGGACACGGGGCTACACCTTC. The chain recombines TRBV3-1 (or the pseudogene TRBV3-2) with TRBJ1-2, with TRBD1 as a possible D gene (6 bases). Per germline, CDR1 LGHDT and CDR2 YNNKEL (reference sequence). This CDR3 has 11 amino acids. Between the trimmed V and J ends, which lost 5 bases and 8 bases, there was a span of 9 bases.

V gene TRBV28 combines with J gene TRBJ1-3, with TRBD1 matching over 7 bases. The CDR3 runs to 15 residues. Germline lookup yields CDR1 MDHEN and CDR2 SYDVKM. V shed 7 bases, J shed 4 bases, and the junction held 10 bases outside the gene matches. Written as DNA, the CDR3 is TGTGCCAGCATAGGGGGCGCGGAGGCCGGAAACACCATATATTTT. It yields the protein CASIGGAEAGNTIYF.

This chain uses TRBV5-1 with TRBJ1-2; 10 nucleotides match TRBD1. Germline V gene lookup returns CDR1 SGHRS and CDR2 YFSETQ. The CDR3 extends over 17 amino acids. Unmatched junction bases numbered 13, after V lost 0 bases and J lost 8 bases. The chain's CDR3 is CASSLDPDRGLLGGYTF. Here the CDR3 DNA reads TGCGCCAGCAGCTTGGACCCCGACAGGGGGCTATTGGGGGGCTACACCTTC.

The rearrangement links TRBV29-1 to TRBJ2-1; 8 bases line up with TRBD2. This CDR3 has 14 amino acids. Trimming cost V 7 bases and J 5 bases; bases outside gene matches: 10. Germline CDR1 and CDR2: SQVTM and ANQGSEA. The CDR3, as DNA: TGCAGCGCCCCCCCGGGACTAGGGAACAATGAGCAGTTCTTC. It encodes CSAPPGLGNNEQFF.

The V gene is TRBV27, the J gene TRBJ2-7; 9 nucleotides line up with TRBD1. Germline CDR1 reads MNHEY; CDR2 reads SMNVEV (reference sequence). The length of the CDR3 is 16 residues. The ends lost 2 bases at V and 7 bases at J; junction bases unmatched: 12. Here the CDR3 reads CASSLQTGTGTSEQYF. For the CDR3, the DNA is TGTGCCAGCAGTTTACAGACCGGGACAGGGACTTCAGAGCAGTACTTC.

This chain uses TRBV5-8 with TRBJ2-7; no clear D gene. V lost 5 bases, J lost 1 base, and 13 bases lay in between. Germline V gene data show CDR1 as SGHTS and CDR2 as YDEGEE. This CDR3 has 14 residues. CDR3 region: CASRGRAGSYEQYF. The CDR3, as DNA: TGTGCCAGCAGGGGCCGTGCCGGGTCCTACGAGCAGTACTTC.

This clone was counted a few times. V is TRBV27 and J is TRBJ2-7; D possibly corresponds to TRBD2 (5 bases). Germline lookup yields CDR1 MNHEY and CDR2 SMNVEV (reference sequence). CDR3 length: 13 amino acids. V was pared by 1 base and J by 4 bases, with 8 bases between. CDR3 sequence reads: CASSLYRDYEQYF. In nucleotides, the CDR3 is TGTGCCAGCAGTTTATATCGGGATTACGAGCAGTACTTC.

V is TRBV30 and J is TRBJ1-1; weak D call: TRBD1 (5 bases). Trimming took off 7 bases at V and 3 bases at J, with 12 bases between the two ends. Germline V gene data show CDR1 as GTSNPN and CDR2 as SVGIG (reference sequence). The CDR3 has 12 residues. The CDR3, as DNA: TGTGCCTCCTCTCCGGGACACACTGAAGCTTTCTTT. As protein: CASSPGHTEAFF.

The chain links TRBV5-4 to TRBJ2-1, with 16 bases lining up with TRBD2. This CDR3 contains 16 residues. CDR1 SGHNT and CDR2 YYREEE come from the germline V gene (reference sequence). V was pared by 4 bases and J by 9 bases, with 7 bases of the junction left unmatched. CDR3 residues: CASSAGTSGGASEQFF. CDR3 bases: TGTGCCAGCAGCGCCGGGACTAGCGGGGGGGCGAGTGAGCAGTTCTTC.

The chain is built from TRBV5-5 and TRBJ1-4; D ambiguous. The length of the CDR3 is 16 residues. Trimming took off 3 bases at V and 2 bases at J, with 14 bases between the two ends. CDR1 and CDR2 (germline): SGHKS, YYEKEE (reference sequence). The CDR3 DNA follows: TGTGCCAGCAGCTCGAGGGCGGGAGGTACTAATGAAAAACTGTTTTTT. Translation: CASSSRAGGTNEKLFF.

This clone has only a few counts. CDR3 in DNA: TGTGCCAGCAGTTTATCATTTGGTGCGGGCATGAACACTGAAGCTTTCTTT. Protein sequence: CASSLSFGAGMNTEAFF. The J gene is TRBJ1-1, the V gene TRBV28, with D unclear. The CDR3 sequence is 17 residues long. Per the germline V gene, CDR1 is MDHEN and CDR2 is SYDVKM. Trimming shortened V by 1 base and J by 0 bases, and 15 bases separated the two germline ends.

For the CDR3, the DNA is TGTGCCAGCAGCCGAGGACAGGGCACTGAAGCTTTCTTT. Its protein product is CASSRGQGTEAFF. The V and J genes are TRBV12-3 or TRBV12-4 and TRBJ1-1; TRBD1 matches at 8 bases. With 6 bases clipped from V and 4 bases from J, the junction kept 4 bases outside the gene matches. There are 13 residues in the CDR3.

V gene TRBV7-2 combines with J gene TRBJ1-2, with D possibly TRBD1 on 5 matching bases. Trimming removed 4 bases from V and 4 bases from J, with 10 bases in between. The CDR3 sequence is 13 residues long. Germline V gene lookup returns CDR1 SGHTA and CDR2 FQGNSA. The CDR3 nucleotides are TGTGCCAGCAGCTCGACAGCGACCTATGGCTACACCTTC. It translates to CASSSTATYGYTF.

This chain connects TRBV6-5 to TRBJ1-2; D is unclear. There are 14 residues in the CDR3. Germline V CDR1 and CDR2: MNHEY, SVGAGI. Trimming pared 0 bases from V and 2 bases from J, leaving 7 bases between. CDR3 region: CASSYSAKNYGYTF. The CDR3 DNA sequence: TGTGCCAGCAGTTACTCGGCAAAGAACTATGGCTACACCTTC.

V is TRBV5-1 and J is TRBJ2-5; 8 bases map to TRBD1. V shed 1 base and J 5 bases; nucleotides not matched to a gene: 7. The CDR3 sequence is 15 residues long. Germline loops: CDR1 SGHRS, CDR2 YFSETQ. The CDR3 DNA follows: TGCGCCAGCAGCTTGCCCCAGGGGGCAGGCGAGACCCAGTACTTC. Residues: CASSLPQGAGETQYF.

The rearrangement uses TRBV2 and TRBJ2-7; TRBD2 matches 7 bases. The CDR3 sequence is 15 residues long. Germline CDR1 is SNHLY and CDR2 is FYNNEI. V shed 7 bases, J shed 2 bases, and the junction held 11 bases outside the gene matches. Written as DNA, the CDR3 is TGTGCCAGCACCTTGTGGGGGGGGAATGCCTACGAGCAGTACTTC. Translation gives CASTLWGGNAYEQYF. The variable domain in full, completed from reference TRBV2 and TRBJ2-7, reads EPEVTQTPSHQVTQMGQEVILRCVPISNHLYFYWYRQILGQKVEFLVSFYNNEISEKSEIFDDQFSVERPDGSNFTLKIRSTKLEDSAMYFCASTLWGGNAYEQYFGPGTRLTVT.

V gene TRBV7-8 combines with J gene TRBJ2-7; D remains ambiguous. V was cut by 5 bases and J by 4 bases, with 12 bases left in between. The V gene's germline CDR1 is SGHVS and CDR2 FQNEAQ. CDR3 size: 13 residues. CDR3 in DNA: TGTGCCAGCAGCCGCAGCCGATTGTACGAGCAGTACTTC. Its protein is CASSRSRLYEQYF.

The DNA for the CDR3 is TGTGCCAGCAGTGGCCGACAGGGGGAAAGTGGCGAGCAGTACTTC. It is translated as CASSGRQGESGEQYF. The chain employs TRBV2 and TRBJ2-7; 9 bases fit TRBD1. In germline, CDR1 is SNHLY, CDR2 FYNNEI. This CDR3 region has 15 residues. The trim removed 4 bases at V and 6 bases at J, leaving 10 bases unmatched.

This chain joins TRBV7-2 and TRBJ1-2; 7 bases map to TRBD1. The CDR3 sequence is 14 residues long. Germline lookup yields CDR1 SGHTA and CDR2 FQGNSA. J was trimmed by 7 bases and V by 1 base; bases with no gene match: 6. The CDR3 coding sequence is TGTGCCAGCAGCTTAGGACCTGGGACAGCTGGCTACACCTTC. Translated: CASSLGPGTAGYTF. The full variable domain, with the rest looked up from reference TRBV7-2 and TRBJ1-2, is GAGVSQSPSNKVTEKGKDVELRCDPISGHTALYWYRQSLGQGLEFLIYFQGNSAPDKSGLPSDRFSAERTGGSVSTLTIQRTQQEDSAVYLCASSLGPGTAGYTFGSGTRLTVV.

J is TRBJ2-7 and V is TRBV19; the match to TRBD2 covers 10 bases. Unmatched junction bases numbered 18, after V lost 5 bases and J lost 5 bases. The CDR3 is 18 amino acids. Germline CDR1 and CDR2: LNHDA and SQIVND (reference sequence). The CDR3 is CASSPLLQPGTSVHEQYF. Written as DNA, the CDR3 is TGTGCCAGTAGTCCACTACTACAACCCGGGACTAGCGTGCACGAGCAGTACTTC.

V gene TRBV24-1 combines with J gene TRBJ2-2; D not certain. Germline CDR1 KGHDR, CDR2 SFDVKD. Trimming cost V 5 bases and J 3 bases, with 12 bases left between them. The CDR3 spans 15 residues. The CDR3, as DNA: TGTGCCACCAGTGCCCCGGTAGGGTACACCGGGGAGCTGTTTTTT. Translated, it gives CATSAPVGYTGELFF.

The CDR3 DNA is TGTGCCAGCAGTTACTCGGTGGACAGGGTTTACGAGCAGTACTTC. It yields the protein CASSYSVDRVYEQYF. V usage is TRBV6-5 and J usage is TRBJ2-7, with 8 bases identical to TRBD1. Germline V lookup: CDR1 MNHEY, CDR2 SVGAGI. V shed 0 bases, J shed 4 bases, and the junction held 5 bases outside the gene matches. CDR3 length: 15 residues.